Shown below are 20 T cell receptor beta chains from a single sample sequenced in a study of shared clonotypes between healthy human individuals. Profiling relied on immunoSEQ multiplex PCR, and the TCRdb table lists in-frame clones only, not all of them. The top ten hold 1.2% of the sample, which has 1.6 million or so clones, approximately 96% seen once. The specimen sequenced was naive CD4+ T cells sorted from blood. The sample's subset: CD45RA+ positively selected. Every receptor here comes from a man younger than 45 in good health.

Only one count was recorded for this clone. This rearrangement joins TRBV5-1 to TRBJ2-5; D possibly corresponds to TRBD2 (6 bases). Germline lookup yields CDR1 SGHRS and CDR2 YFSETQ. The CDR3 extends over 14 amino acids. The ends were cut back, 3 bases at V and 1 base at J, with 10 bases in the middle. CDR3 in amino acids: CASSSTRAQETQYF. The DNA of the CDR3 is TGCGCCAGCAGCTCGACTAGAGCCCAAGAGACCCAGTACTTC.

This chain links TRBV12-5 with TRBJ2-2, with D unclear. CDR3 length equals 15 residues. Per the germline V gene, CDR1 is LGHNT and CDR2 is FRNRAP. Trimming shortened V by 1 base and J by 2 bases, and 8 bases separated the two germline ends. CDR3 coding DNA: TGTGCTAGTGGTTTGGGCGAAGGAAACACCGGGGAGCTGTTTTTT. Its protein is CASGLGEGNTGELFF.

The chain is built from TRBV18 and TRBJ2-2; TRBD2 agrees at 9 bases. V lost 2 bases, J lost 0 bases, and 4 bases stayed unmatched. Germline V gene data show CDR1 as KGHSH and CDR2 as LQKENI. This CDR3 comprises 17 residues. The CDR3 sequence is CASSPEREAANTGELFF. CDR3 in DNA: TGTGCCAGCTCACCAGAGCGGGAGGCCGCGAACACCGGGGAGCTGTTTTTT.

This sequence joins TRBV18 and TRBJ2-5; no reliable D call. Deletions cut 3 bases from V and 1 base from J, with 9 bases between. Germline CDR1 reads KGHSH; CDR2 reads LQKENI. The CDR3 totals 14 residues. The CDR3 is CASSPHPAQETQYF. CDR3 in DNA: TGTGCCAGCTCACCCCATCCCGCCCAAGAGACCCAGTACTTC.

This chain connects TRBV28 to TRBJ2-4; D may match TRBD1 or TRBD2 (5 bases each). V was shortened by 3 bases and J by 6 bases, with 18 bases between the two germline ends. Per the germline V gene, CDR1 is MDHEN and CDR2 is SYDVKM. There are 16 residues in the CDR3. The DNA of the CDR3 is TGTGCCAGCAGTTTGTCGGGGCTCCCCTCGGGAAACATTCAGTACTTC. The encoded protein is CASSLSGLPSGNIQYF.

CDR3 residues: CASSNRGGSTGELFF. The CDR3 coding sequence is TGTGCCAGCAGTAACAGGGGAGGGAGCACCGGGGAGCTGTTTTTT. The chain employs TRBV7-3 and TRBJ2-2; D may correspond to TRBD1 or TRBD2 (7 bases each). Germline CDR1 SGHTA, CDR2 FQGTGA. The CDR3 has 15 amino acids. Trimming took 6 bases from V and 4 from J, leaving 15 bases between them.

In DNA, the CDR3 is TGTGCCAGCAGCGGGGTGGTTCCTAGCGGGAGCGGTTTCAATGAGCAGTTCTTC. As protein: CASSGVVPSGSGFNEQFF. The rearrangement joins TRBV9 to TRBJ2-1, with 10 bases identical to TRBD2. The CDR3 loop spans 18 amino acids. V lost 3 bases, J lost 6 bases, and 15 bases stayed unmatched. Germline V gene lookup returns CDR1 SGDLS and CDR2 YYNGEE.

The chain links TRBV2 to TRBJ2-1; 9 bases map to TRBD2. The trim removed 5 bases at V and 1 base at J, leaving 3 bases unmatched. Germline values: CDR1 SNHLY, CDR2 FYNNEI. The CDR3 length is 15 residues. CDR3 nucleotides: TGTGCCAGCAGTTTCCTAGCGGGATCCTACAATGAGCAGTTCTTC. Translation: CASSFLAGSYNEQFF.

This rearrangement joins TRBV9 to TRBJ2-3, with D perhaps assigned TRBD1 or TRBD2 (5 bases each). Germline V gene sequence: CDR1 SGDLS, CDR2 YYNGEE. V was trimmed by 3 bases and J by 3 bases, leaving 20 bases between them. The CDR3 runs 17 residues. The CDR3: CASSARDLGERTDTQYF. The CDR3 DNA follows: TGTGCCAGCAGCGCCCGGGACCTGGGAGAACGGACAGATACGCAGTATTTT.

V usage is TRBV30 and J usage is TRBJ2-3; D is unclear. V was shortened by 4 bases and J by 1 base, with 9 bases between the two germline ends. The germline V gene encodes CDR1 GTSNPN and CDR2 SVGIG (reference sequence). The CDR3 is 13 residues long. The CDR3 DNA sequence: TGTGCCTGGATCGTCCCCGGCACAGATACGCAGTATTTT. The encoded protein is CAWIVPGTDTQYF.

This clone was recorded once. This chain links TRBV28 with TRBJ1-5; no definite D call. Trimming stripped 0 bases from V and 4 bases from J, with 7 bases between. The CDR3 extends over 14 amino acids. Germline-derived CDR1 and CDR2 are MDHEN and SYDVKM. CDR3 sequence (DNA): TGTGCCAGCAGTTTATGGGACCTAAATCAGCCCCAGCATTTT. This gives the protein CASSLWDLNQPQHF.

The chain couples TRBV27 to TRBJ2-1; D could derive from TRBD1 or TRBD2 (5 bases each). Germline values: CDR1 MNHEY, CDR2 SMNVEV (reference sequence). The CDR3 loop spans 20 amino acids. Trimming left V 0 bases short and J 4 bases short, with 25 bases between. The CDR3 spells CASSLSPIVGTHLMYNEQFF. The CDR3 region has the DNA TGTGCCAGCAGTTTATCGCCCATAGTGGGGACCCACTTGATGTACAATGAGCAGTTCTTC.

Comment on this clone: Other DNA sequences in this sample translate to the same CDR3. The chain couples TRBV19 to TRBJ2-3; the D gene is possibly TRBD1 (5 bases). The CDR3 length is 14 residues. Trimming removed 0 bases from V and 1 base from J, with 5 bases in between. CDR1 is LNHDA, CDR2 SQIVND, per germline (reference sequence). The CDR3 loop is CASSIDRGTDTQYF. CDR3 nucleotide sequence: TGTGCCAGTAGTATAGACAGGGGCACAGATACGCAGTATTTT. Supplemented by reference TRBV19 and TRBJ2-3, the full variable domain reads DGGITQSPKYLFRKEGQNVTLSCEQNLNHDAMYWYRQDPGQGLRLIYYSQIVNDFQKGDIAEGYSVSREKKESFPLTVTSAQKNPTAFYLCASSIDRGTDTQYFGPGTRLTVL.

Only one count was recorded for this clone. V and J are TRBV7-2 and TRBJ2-3; 8 bases are shared with TRBD2. Trimming cost V 5 bases and J 3 bases; bases outside gene matches: 13. This CDR3 is built from 17 residues. The germline gives CDR1 SGHTA, CDR2 FQGNSA. The CDR3: CASSLRPGRARTDTQYF. For the CDR3, the DNA is TGTGCCAGCAGCCTCCGTCCCGGGAGGGCTCGTACAGATACGCAGTATTTT.

The V and J genes are TRBV7-9 and TRBJ1-1, with a tentative D call TRBD1 (5 bases). The CDR3 is made up of 13 amino acids. V lost 6 bases and J 5 bases, leaving 13 bases between the germline ends. Germline CDR1 SEHNR, CDR2 FQNEAQ (reference sequence). The CDR3 DNA reads as TGTGCCAGCAGTATTATCAGGGAAACTGAAGCTTTCTTT. It translates to CASSIIRETEAFF.

Points on this clone: Germline and junction disagree at one end, which may indicate a read error. The J gene is TRBJ2-5, the V gene TRBV4-3; D is ambiguous. CDR1 and CDR2 from the germline V gene are LGHNA and YSLEER. This CDR3 has 14 residues. The CDR3 region has the DNA TGCGCCAGCAGCCAAGATTTGGGTCAAGGGACCCAGTACTTC. Protein: CASSQDLGQGTQYF.

The CDR3 reads CASSQGGTAVSYEQYF. CDR3 nucleotides: TGTGCCAGCAGCCAGGGGGGGACAGCGGTCTCCTACGAGCAGTACTTC. The chain carries TRBV14 and TRBJ2-7; either TRBD1 or TRBD2 may fit D (7 bases each). This CDR3 region has 16 residues. Trimming left V 3 bases short and J 0 bases short, with 15 bases between. Germline V gene lookup returns CDR1 SGHDN and CDR2 FVKESK.

CDR3 sequence: CASSQSSTDTQYF. The CDR3 DNA reads TGTGCCAGCTCTCAATCTAGCACAGATACGCAGTATTTT. The J gene is TRBJ2-3, the V gene TRBV18; the D is unclear. The CDR3 covers 13 residues. Germline V gene lookup returns CDR1 KGHSH and CDR2 LQKENI. Trimming shortened V by 6 bases and J by 0 bases, and 7 bases separated the two germline ends.

J is TRBJ2-1 and V is TRBV9, with a weak D call TRBD2 (6 bases). Germline V gives CDR1 SGDLS, CDR2 YYNGEE. V was trimmed by 4 bases and J by 5 bases, leaving 13 bases between them. CDR3 length: 14 residues. The CDR3, as DNA: TGTGCCAGCAGCATCCCGGGGGTAAACAATGAGCAGTTCTTC. Its translation is CASSIPGVNNEQFF.

The chain employs TRBV19 and TRBJ2-1, with unresolved D. The CDR3 has 11 residues. CDR1 is LNHDA, CDR2 SQIVND, per germline (reference sequence). The V and J ends lost 4 bases and 8 bases respectively, with 6 bases between them. CDR3 bases: TGTGCCAGTAGTAGGGTTCATGAGCAGTTCTTC. Translation: CASSRVHEQFF.